Each of the 12 T cell receptor beta chains below was sequenced from the same sample in a study of T cell responses to AZD1222 COVID-19 vaccine. Sequenced by immunoSEQ multiplex PCR; TCRdb stores in-frame clones only, minus some. The repertoire includes around 94,000 clones, roughly 90% of them detected once, and about 14% sits in the top ten. The input for sequencing was peripheral blood, taken on day 0 of AZD1222 vaccination. The receptors shown here come from an adult in good health.

The J gene is TRBJ1-1, the V gene TRBV30; D possibly corresponds to TRBD1 (6 bases). The germline V gene encodes CDR1 GTSNPN and CDR2 SVGIG (reference sequence). This CDR3 region has 12 residues. V gave up 4 bases and J gave up 5 bases, with 11 bases separating them. The CDR3 DNA reads as TGTGCCTGGACAACAGGGTTAACTGAAGCTTTCTTT. Translating it yields CAWTTGLTEAFF.

The chain combines TRBV6-5 with TRBJ1-1; D may be TRBD1 (5 bases). V was pared by 2 bases and J by 7 bases, with 11 bases between. The CDR3 consists of 13 residues. From germline, CDR1 is MNHEY and CDR2 SVGAGI. This chain's CDR3 is CASSYGPQGEAFF. As DNA, the CDR3 is TGTGCCAGCAGTTACGGGCCCCAGGGTGAAGCTTTCTTT.

This chain connects TRBV12-3 or TRBV12-4 to TRBJ2-1; D perhaps matches TRBD2 (5 bases). The CDR3 length is 13 residues. V was shortened by 7 bases and J by 8 bases, with 15 bases between the two germline ends. CDR3: CASKSGVLDEQFF. The DNA of the CDR3 is TGTGCCAGCAAAAGCGGAGTTTTGGATGAGCAGTTCTTC.

V usage is TRBV7-2 and J usage is TRBJ2-3, with D uncertain. The germline V and J ends were trimmed by 1 base and 4 bases, with 18 bases remaining between them. The CDR3 spans 17 residues. From germline, CDR1 is SGHTA and CDR2 FQGNSA. The CDR3 bases are TGTGCCAGCAGCTTAGAGTTGGCTTCCCAGTGGGCAGATACGCAGTATTTT. Translated: CASSLELASQWADTQYF.

This sequence joins TRBV18 and TRBJ1-1; 7 bases match TRBD1. CDR1 KGHSH and CDR2 LQKENI come from the germline V gene. J gave up 1 base and V 6 bases, and 2 bases lay outside the gene matches. The CDR3 has 13 amino acids. The CDR3 is CASSGQENTEAFF. In DNA form, the CDR3 reads TGTGCCAGCTCCGGACAGGAGAACACTGAAGCTTTCTTT.

J is TRBJ1-1 and V is TRBV6-5; D is unclear. Trimming removed 6 bases at V and 2 bases at J, with 16 bases between. The CDR3 spans 15 residues. Germline CDR1 MNHEY, CDR2 SVGAGI. The CDR3 DNA sequence: TGTGCCAGCAGGCCAGACGGGAAAAAAAACACTGAAGCTTTCTTT. Protein: CASRPDGKKNTEAFF.

The chain is built from TRBV7-9 and TRBJ2-7; D not resolved. Germline assignment: CDR1 SEHNR and CDR2 FQNEAQ (reference sequence). V was cut by 5 bases and J by 4 bases, with 12 bases left in between. There are 13 residues in the CDR3. DNA of the CDR3: TGTGCCAGCAGCCGCCCCACAAGTTACGAGCAGTACTTC. The encoded protein is CASSRPTSYEQYF.

The gene calls are TRBV10-3 and TRBJ2-1; no definite D call. The CDR3 runs 13 residues. The V end lost 0 bases, the J end lost 10 bases, and 10 bases lay between the germline ends. The germline V gene has CDR1 ENHRY and CDR2 SYGVKD. The CDR3 is CAISESKESEQFF. Written as DNA, the CDR3 is TGTGCCATCAGTGAGTCGAAGGAGTCCGAGCAGTTCTTC.

This clone was detected only a few times. The chain combines TRBV6-1 with TRBJ1-1, with D perhaps matching TRBD1 (5 bases). Germline CDR1 and CDR2: MNHNS and SASEGT. The ends were cut back, 3 bases at V and 4 bases at J, with 21 bases in the middle. The CDR3 covers 17 residues. The CDR3 region is CASSDVWIGRRGTEAFF. The CDR3 bases are TGTGCCAGCAGTGACGTTTGGATAGGGAGAAGGGGCACTGAAGCTTTCTTT.

The V call is TRBV4-3, the J call TRBJ1-1; TRBD1 is a possible D gene (6 bases). Germline CDR1 reads LGHNA; CDR2 reads YSLEER. The CDR3 is 18 amino acids. The V end lost 3 bases, the J end lost 3 bases, and 23 bases lay between the germline ends. CDR3 DNA: TGCGCCAGCAGCCAGGATGCTAGACAGGTCCGGTGGGACACTGAAGCTTTCTTT. This sequence encodes CASSQDARQVRWDTEAFF.

The rearrangement joins TRBV7-2 to TRBJ1-1; D perhaps matches TRBD1 (5 bases). CDR3 length: 14 residues. V lost 2 bases and J 5 bases, leaving 12 bases between the germline ends. CDR1 is SGHTA and CDR2 is FQGNSA in the germline V gene. The CDR3 DNA sequence: TGTGCCAGCAGCTTAAACGGGGGGAGGACTGAAGCTTTCTTT. Protein sequence: CASSLNGGRTEAFF.

Written as DNA, the CDR3 is TGTGCCAGCAGCAGCGAATGGTCTCTCCCCACTGAAGCTTTCTTT. Protein: CASSSEWSLPTEAFF. V is TRBV9 and J is TRBJ1-1; D uncertain. The CDR3 covers 15 residues. V dropped 4 bases and J dropped 4 bases, with 17 bases sitting between them. From germline, CDR1 is SGDLS and CDR2 YYNGEE.